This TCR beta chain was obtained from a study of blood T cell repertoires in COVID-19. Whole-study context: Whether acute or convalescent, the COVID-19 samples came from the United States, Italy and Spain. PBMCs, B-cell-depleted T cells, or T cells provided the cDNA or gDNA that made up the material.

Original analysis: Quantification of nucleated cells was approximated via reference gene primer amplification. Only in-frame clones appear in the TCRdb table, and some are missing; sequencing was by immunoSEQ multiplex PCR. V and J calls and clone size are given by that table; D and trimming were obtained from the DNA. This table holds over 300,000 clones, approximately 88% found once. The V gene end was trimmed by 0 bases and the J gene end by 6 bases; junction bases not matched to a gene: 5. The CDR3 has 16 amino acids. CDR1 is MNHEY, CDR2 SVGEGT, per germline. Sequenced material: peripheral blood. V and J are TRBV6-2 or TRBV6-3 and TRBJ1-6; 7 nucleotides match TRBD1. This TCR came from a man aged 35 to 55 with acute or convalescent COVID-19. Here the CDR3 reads CASSYSRGTANSPLHF. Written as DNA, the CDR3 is TGTGCCAGCAGTTACTCGAGAGGGACAGCTAATTCACCCCTCCACTTT.